This T cell receptor beta chain was sequenced in a study of cytomegalovirus exposure and HLA in healthy donors (dated by TCRdb to about 2017). Background on the whole study: In an earlier analysis of approximately 640 of the donors, under 300 Gb of sequence data and 100 million or so unique TCR beta sequences from 180 million or so T cells were reported. The study profiled the T cell repertoires of hundreds of subjects by immunosequencing and related them to cytomegalovirus serostatus. A later analysis re-examined previously published TCR beta repertoires from more than 600 donors and added high-resolution HLA genotyping to investigate patterns of TCR occurrence. To predict cytomegalovirus infection status, the study combined high-throughput TCR immunosequencing, statistical association of individual TCRs with disease status, and machine learning. Class I and class II HLA loci were covered by the typing at four-digit resolution. Typing coverage differed by locus: A, B, C, DRB1 and DQB1 were typed in roughly 620-630 donors, DQA1 in 500 to 550, DPA1 in over 600, and DPB1 in 472. A later genetic analysis used genome-wide SNP genotypes for about 65% of the roughly 700 donors, treating that subset as a discovery cohort. Four to six DR-DQ haplotypes were handled as single units for association and clustering, since linkage in the cohort was strong. In the later analysis, no new phenotypic data were used to find candidate immune exposures; instead, reliance was placed on TCR beta sequences and their occurrence across donors. A separate validation cohort of more than 100 different subjects was used in addition to the roughly 640-subject first cohort. Among the roughly 400 genotyped donors, more than 70% belonged to the genetic ancestry cluster associated with self-reported Caucasian donors. An earlier analysis of several hundred of the donors used high-throughput TCR beta sequencing to judge whether each TCR beta V gene segment behaved as functional or pseudogenic. The study aimed to test whether signatures of past pathogen exposure could be identified by cataloging public T cell receptors. An early release that covered about 640 HLA-typed donors contained 300 to 350 gigabases of sequencing data and tens of millions of unique TCR sequences. Donor age, sex, ethnicity and CMV serostatus were collected together with the repertoire data. Every repertoire in the discovery cohort had been generated on one and the same sequencing platform. Among over 350 genotyped donors of the cohort, an average of approximately 240,000 unique TCR beta nucleotide sequences were sequenced per donor, 15% to 20% of them non-productive.

Library preparation was by the immunoSEQ multiplex PCR assay. A mixture of 60 forward primers for TCR Vbeta segments and 13 reverse primers for TCR Jbeta segments was used in the multiplex PCR. The CDR3 region of rearranged TCR beta genes was amplified from genomic DNA with a multiplex PCR assay. The Illumina HiSeq System was used to sequence the amplified TCR beta libraries as 87-base-pair reads. The source study handled its data this way. A later analysis tallied some 79 million unique TCR beta chains across the 610 or so repertoires, and 10 million to 11 million of those chains were shared by two or more donors. Raw reads were error-corrected and collapsed into unique sequences by a nearest-neighbor algorithm in which closely related sequences were merged to remove PCR and sequencing errors. Alignment of CDR3 sequences to IMGT reference sequences was used to assign V, D and J gene segments. For a sequence to be retained, a match of at least six nucleotides to both a V gene segment and a J gene segment was required. Rearrangements were called productive when the CDR3 lacked stop codons and stayed in frame with V and J; all others were non-productive. CDR3 was defined according to IMGT convention as the region running from the second conserved V-encoded cysteine to the conserved J-encoded phenylalanine. The earlier analysis of 500 to 600 of the donors excluded sequences that lacked an unambiguous match to a single V gene segment. An earlier analysis of 587 of the donors called V segments functional above 56.7% productive rearrangements and segregating when the between-donor standard deviation exceeded 5%. A statistical classification framework was built for diagnosing cytomegalovirus status from the catalog of TCR beta chain sequences. In a later analysis, TCR nucleotide sequences were compared against IMGT/GENE-DB human TR gene sequences so that V and J genes could be assigned. Using the TCRdist pipeline, a later analysis assigned CDR3 sequences along with most-parsimonious VDJ recombination scenarios. In a later analysis, each TCR beta chain was defined by its CDR3 amino acid sequence together with its V-gene family, and reads lacking a unique V-gene family were excluded. In a later analysis, around 650 highly shared, low-generation-probability nucleotide sequences were removed to address suspected cross-contamination and a sequencing artifact. For each public chain, a later analysis derived a clonal expansion index from normalized ranks of inferred template counts within each repertoire. A later analysis computed generation probabilities with a VDJ recombination model fitted to out-of-frame rearrangements, and checked the results against IGoR. In a later analysis, hypergeometric tests were used to score TCR-TCR, TCR-HLA and TCR-CMV co-occurrence, with a repertoire-size bias correction applied to TCR pairs. A later analysis estimated false discovery rates by permuting HLA or CMV assignments 20 times. In a later analysis, co-occurring TCRs were grouped with DBSCAN, and TCRdist sequence similarity was added when clustering was performed within HLA-allele-positive subsets. Repertoires with fewer than 30,000 or more than 120,000 public chains were left out of co-occurrence clustering, as were about 5 repertoires with anomalous nucleotide sharing. As stored in TCRdb, this immuneACCESS dataset retains in-frame rearrangements with V and J assigned. A fraction of the clones does not appear; measured against another copy, unresolved V genes explain less than half of the discrepancy, and the remainder lacks a known reason. V and J calls plus clone size are reproduced from that table; the DNA served to infer D and trimming. The sample data list about 110,000 clones, and approximately 86% of these were observed just once. Clones ranked in the top ten supply more than 1.5% of the sample.

The cohort consisted of some 730 healthy bone marrow donors. At the time of sampling, all cohort members were nominally healthy, though unrecorded immune exposures were likely present. The donor was CMV seronegative and was included in the group of 352 seronegative cohort members. A peripheral blood sample was collected from each donor, and TCR beta sequencing was performed on peripheral blood mononuclear cells. The Qiagen DNeasy Blood Extraction Kit was used to extract genomic DNA from the blood cell samples. V is cut back by 8 bases and J by 7 bases, with 8 bases in the junction unmatched. The CDR3 covers 15 residues, taking in both the cysteine and the phenylalanine. The entry retains the CDR3 DNA only, 45 bases that are in frame from base 1. Taken from the germline V gene, the CDR1 and CDR2 loops are SGHDN and FVKESK. The investigation overall reported the following: Most CMV-associated TCR beta chains appeared to be HLA-restricted in a later analysis, and the HLA associations seemed to be driven largely by CMV exposure. Most TCR sequences were observed very rarely across donors, whereas some public TCRs were present in many individuals. It was suggested by the authors that the approach could potentially be generalized to other disease states and immunological phenotypes. According to a later analysis, parvovirus B19, influenza, CMV and Epstein-Barr virus appeared linked to several top co-occurrence clusters. Some IMGT-functional V segments, including TRBV6-2 and TRBV6-3, could not be told apart with the 87-base-pair reads, so those segments were excluded. Correlated functional status among segregating V segments might be attributable to linkage disequilibrium, but an unknown experimental factor could not be ruled out. In a later genetic analysis, fewer N-insertions in productive TCRs were reported among donors in an Asian-associated ancestry cluster than the 666-donor mean. Immune exposure information for the cohort was limited to CMV serostatus. A further reported finding was that TCR beta sequences accurately predicted the HLA-A and HLA-B alleles for most subjects in the first cohort. Specific HLA alleles were associated with 15,000 to 20,000 TCR beta sequences at a false discovery rate of 0.05 in a later analysis. In vitro tests confirmed that a few of the cytomegalovirus-associated TCR beta chains recognize cytomegalovirus antigens. A total of some 180 TCR beta chains were listed by the study as associated with cytomegalovirus. In a later analysis, TCR association rates were found to vary across HLA loci, with the most associated TCRs seen for DRB1 alleles and the fewest for HLA-C alleles. When HLA alleles, especially DR and DQ, strongly co-occurred, attributing TCR associations to individual alleles was difficult. Roughly uniform sequencing depth across donors was assumed in presence/absence analyses, although this assumption may not hold. Because counts were too low, roughly 17 rarely observed V segments, including chromosome 9 orphons, were left out of the earlier analysis of over 550 of the donors. A cluster of highly shared sequence variants was judged likely to represent a technical artifact of the sequencing pipeline. An earlier analysis of several hundred of the donors showed that most TCR beta V segments appeared in productive rearrangements either about 87% or about 30% of the time, which broadly matched IMGT annotations. Only TCR beta chains were sequenced in this cohort, and the absence of alpha or paired-chain data limited detectable features. A later analysis found that HLA-associated TCR beta chains were more clonally expanded and had lower generation probabilities than equally common non-associated chains. A later genetic analysis associated a missense DCLRE1C variant with V-gene and J-gene trimming of TCR beta chains, and an independent cohort replicated the association. The classifier was reported to diagnose cytomegalovirus status with high specificity and sensitivity in both the original and validation cohorts. Because some donors lacked HLA typing at each locus, the association tests relied only on the typed subset.

A word on this clone: Its target antigen remains unknown. Base qualities are not recorded, but no much larger clone differs from it by a single base.

Material for sequencing was PBMCs. This chain joins TRBV14 to TRBJ1-6, with 10 bases matching TRBD1. The TCR sequence derives from a middle-aged man in good health and CMV-seronegative. The CDR3 has the sequence CASAIRQGANSPLHF. DNA sequence: TGTGCCAGCGCAATACGACAGGGGGCAAATTCACCCCTCCACTTT.